The 2 T cell receptor beta chains below come from one sample, sequenced in a study of shared clonotypes between healthy human individuals. CD45RO-negative cells were positively selected for CCR7, leaving out terminally differentiated effector memory CD45RA+ cells. Assay: immunoSEQ multiplex PCR; the TCRdb copy retains only in-frame clones and omits some. The sample has approximately 740,000 clones; 80% to 95% are singletons. The sample comprised naive CD8+ T cells sorted from blood. These receptors were collected from a man younger than 40 in good health.

V and J are TRBV5-1 and TRBJ1-5; no clear D. CDR1 is SGHRS, CDR2 YFSETQ, per germline. This CDR3 spans 15 amino acids. V was trimmed by 4 bases and J by 4 bases, leaving 15 bases between them. In DNA, the CDR3 is TGCGCCAGCAGCCCCCAAGGTGGGGTAAATCAGCCCCAGCATTTT. It specifies CASSPQGGVNQPQHF.

The chain is built from TRBV7-3 and TRBJ2-3, with TRBD2 matching 7 bases. V was clipped by 0 bases and J by 5 bases; unmatched bases: 5. Germline V CDR1 and CDR2: SGHTA, FQGTGA. The CDR3 runs 15 residues. The CDR3 is CASSLTGGEGDTQYF. DNA of the CDR3: TGTGCCAGCAGCTTAACAGGAGGGGAGGGAGATACGCAGTATTTT.